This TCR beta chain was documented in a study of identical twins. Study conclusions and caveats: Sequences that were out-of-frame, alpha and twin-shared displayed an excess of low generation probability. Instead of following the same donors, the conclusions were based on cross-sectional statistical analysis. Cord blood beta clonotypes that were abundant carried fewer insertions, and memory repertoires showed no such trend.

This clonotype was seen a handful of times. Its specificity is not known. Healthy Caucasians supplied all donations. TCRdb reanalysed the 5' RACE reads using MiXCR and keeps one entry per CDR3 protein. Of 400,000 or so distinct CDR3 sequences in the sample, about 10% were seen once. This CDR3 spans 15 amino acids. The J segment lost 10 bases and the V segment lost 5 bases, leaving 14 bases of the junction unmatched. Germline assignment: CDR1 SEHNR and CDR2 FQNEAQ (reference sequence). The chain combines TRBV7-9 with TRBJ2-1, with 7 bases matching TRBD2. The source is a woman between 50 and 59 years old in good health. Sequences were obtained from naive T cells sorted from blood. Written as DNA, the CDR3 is TGTGCCAGCAGCCTGGGCGGGGGACTGGCGGGGGAGCAGTTCTTC. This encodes CASSLGGGLAGEQFF.